Listed below are T cell receptor beta chains from one sample, sequenced in a study of cytomegalovirus exposure and HLA in healthy donors. Repertoires were generated with immunoSEQ multiplex PCR, while TCRdb's copy carries only in-frame clones and drops some. This table holds 280,000 or so clones, roughly 88% found once. The specimen sequenced was PBMCs. The source of these receptors is a woman aged 18-29 years in good health and CMV-seronegative. Both conserved end residues are part of each CDR3. D genes are given only for firm matches. Part of the rows lack a size; the others show once, few, many or a class for expanded clones.

d_call: -
clone_size: -
v_call: TRBV5-1
j_call: TRBJ2-2
cdr3_aa: CASAIGSLGAGELFF
cdr3_nt: TGCGCCAGCGCTATCGGGTCCCTCGGAGCCGGGGAGCTGTTTTTT

d_call: -
clone_size: -
v_call: TRBV11-3
j_call: TRBJ2-1
cdr3_aa: CASSLVSGAYNEQFF
cdr3_nt: TGTGCCAGCAGCTTAGTCTCAGGGGCCTACAATGAGCAGTTCTTC

d_call: -
clone_size: -
v_call: TRBV13
j_call: TRBJ2-5
cdr3_aa: CASSFGLKLETQYF
cdr3_nt: TGTGCCAGCAGCTTTGGACTGAAGCTCGAGACCCAGTACTTC

d_call: TRBD1
clone_size: -
v_call: TRBV27
j_call: TRBJ1-2
cdr3_aa: CASSRTGGIGGYTF
cdr3_nt: TGTGCCTCCTCAAGGACAGGGGGCATCGGTGGCTACACCTTC

d_call: TRBD2
clone_size: few
v_call: TRBV7-2
j_call: TRBJ2-7
cdr3_aa: CASSKGASGYYEQYF
cdr3_nt: TGTGCCAGCAGCAAAGGGGCTAGCGGGTACTACGAGCAGTACTTC

d_call: TRBD2
clone_size: -
v_call: TRBV10-3
j_call: TRBJ2-2
cdr3_aa: CATPLAGGPNANTGELFF
cdr3_nt: TGTGCCACGCCCCTAGCGGGAGGGCCGAATGCGAACACCGGGGAGCTGTTTTTT

d_call: -
clone_size: -
v_call: TRBV25-1
j_call: TRBJ2-2
cdr3_aa: CASSEPGMVGELFF
cdr3_nt: TGTGCCAGCAGTGAACCCGGGATGGTCGGGGAGCTGTTTTTT

d_call: TRBD2
clone_size: -
v_call: TRBV15
j_call: TRBJ2-7
cdr3_aa: CATSIRLAGVGEQYF
cdr3_nt: TGTGCCACCAGCATCCGACTAGCGGGAGTGGGGGAGCAGTACTTC

d_call: -
clone_size: -
v_call: TRBV28
j_call: TRBJ2-7
cdr3_aa: CASSLAWGGFSYEQYF
cdr3_nt: TGTGCCAGCAGTTTAGCCTGGGGGGGCTTTTCCTACGAGCAGTACTTC

d_call: TRBD2
clone_size: once
v_call: TRBV20-1
j_call: TRBJ2-7
cdr3_aa: CSARTSSEQYF
cdr3_nt: TGCAGTGCCAGGACTAGCTCCGAGCAGTACTTC

d_call: TRBD1
clone_size: -
v_call: TRBV28
j_call: TRBJ2-6
cdr3_aa: CASSLEAGGAGANVLTF
cdr3_nt: TGTGCCAGCAGTTTAGAGGCAGGGGGCGCTGGGGCCAACGTCCTGACTTTC

d_call: TRBD1
clone_size: -
v_call: TRBV28
j_call: TRBJ2-7
cdr3_aa: CASGPGQGSREQYF
cdr3_nt: TGTGCCAGCGGACCGGGACAGGGCTCCCGCGAGCAGTACTTC

d_call: -
clone_size: -
v_call: TRBV7-9
j_call: TRBJ2-5
cdr3_aa: CASSPRPSDQETQYF
cdr3_nt: TGTGCCAGCAGCCCAAGGCCTAGCGACCAAGAGACCCAGTACTTC

d_call: -
clone_size: -
v_call: TRBV5-1
j_call: TRBJ2-2
cdr3_aa: CASSSPVNTGELFF
cdr3_nt: TGCGCCAGCAGCTCGCCGGTTAACACCGGGGAGCTGTTTTTT

d_call: -
clone_size: -
v_call: TRBV13
j_call: TRBJ1-4
cdr3_aa: CASSLGLDSNEKLFF
cdr3_nt: TGTGCCAGCAGCTTAGGCCTGGACAGTAATGAAAAACTGTTTTTT

d_call: TRBD1
clone_size: -
v_call: TRBV6-5
j_call: TRBJ1-3
cdr3_aa: CASSLRGQGNTIYF
cdr3_nt: TGTGCCAGCAGTTTAAGGGGGCAGGGGAACACCATATATTTT

d_call: TRBD1
clone_size: -
v_call: TRBV5-1
j_call: TRBJ2-1
cdr3_aa: CASSLVPGGSYNEQFF
cdr3_nt: TGCGCCAGCAGCTTGGTTCCAGGGGGCTCCTACAATGAGCAGTTCTTC

d_call: TRBD2
clone_size: -
v_call: TRBV27
j_call: TRBJ2-1
cdr3_aa: CASSLRALTSGTEQFF
cdr3_nt: TGTGCCAGCAGTTTAAGGGCATTGACTAGCGGGACTGAGCAGTTCTTC

d_call: -
clone_size: -
v_call: TRBV28
j_call: TRBJ1-2
cdr3_aa: CATRQIDYGYTF
cdr3_nt: TGTGCCACAAGACAGATTGACTATGGCTACACCTTC

d_call: TRBD2
clone_size: -
v_call: TRBV5-1
j_call: TRBJ2-5
cdr3_aa: CASRLLAGNQETQYF
cdr3_nt: TGCGCCAGCAGACTACTAGCGGGAAACCAAGAGACCCAGTACTTC

d_call: -
clone_size: -
v_call: TRBV7-9
j_call: TRBJ1-6
cdr3_aa: CASSPEVKNSPLHF
cdr3_nt: TGTGCCAGCAGCCCAGAGGTAAAAAATTCACCCCTCCACTTT

d_call: TRBD2
clone_size: once
v_call: TRBV6-4
j_call: TRBJ2-7
cdr3_aa: CASSATLSGNPYEQYF
cdr3_nt: TGTGCCAGCAGTGCCACTCTCAGCGGGAACCCCTACGAGCAGTACTTC

d_call: -
clone_size: once
v_call: TRBV30
j_call: TRBJ1-1
cdr3_aa: CAWSVGHRNTEAFF
cdr3_nt: TGTGCCTGGAGTGTAGGACACCGGAACACTGAAGCTTTCTTT

d_call: TRBD2
clone_size: -
v_call: TRBV4-2
j_call: TRBJ2-7
cdr3_aa: CASSQDEAGGNEQYF
cdr3_nt: TGTGCCAGCAGCCAAGATGAGGCGGGAGGCAACGAGCAGTACTTC

d_call: TRBD1
clone_size: -
v_call: TRBV28
j_call: TRBJ2-1
cdr3_aa: CASGTGTGTYNEQFF
cdr3_nt: TGTGCCAGCGGGACCGGGACAGGGACCTACAATGAGCAGTTCTTC

d_call: TRBD2
clone_size: -
v_call: TRBV27
j_call: TRBJ2-5
cdr3_aa: CASSPTSGTETQYF
cdr3_nt: TGTGCCAGCAGCCCGACTAGCGGGACGGAGACCCAGTACTTC

d_call: TRBD2
clone_size: -
v_call: TRBV7-9
j_call: TRBJ2-7
cdr3_aa: CASSVSSGSQSEQYF
cdr3_nt: TGTGCCAGCAGCGTCTCTAGCGGGAGCCAGTCCGAGCAGTACTTC

d_call: -
clone_size: -
v_call: TRBV11-2
j_call: TRBJ2-1
cdr3_aa: CASTKNGGVYNEQFF
cdr3_nt: TGTGCCAGCACCAAAAACGGGGGTGTCTACAATGAGCAGTTCTTC

d_call: -
clone_size: -
v_call: TRBV11-2
j_call: TRBJ1-5
cdr3_aa: CASSRDRNQPQHF
cdr3_nt: TGTGCCAGCAGCCGAGACAGGAATCAGCCCCAGCATTTT

d_call: -
clone_size: -
v_call: TRBV4-1
j_call: TRBJ1-5
cdr3_aa: CASSHFPGNQPQHF
cdr3_nt: TGCGCCAGCAGCCATTTTCCGGGCAATCAGCCCCAGCATTTT

d_call: TRBD2
clone_size: -
v_call: TRBV7-3
j_call: TRBJ2-1
cdr3_aa: CASSRLADPYNEQFF
cdr3_nt: TGTGCCAGCAGCCGACTAGCGGACCCCTACAATGAGCAGTTCTTC